The entry that follows covers one T cell receptor (beta chain) sequence. Authors' analysis steps: Estimation of nucleated cell counts relied on the amplification of reference gene primers. Sequencing was performed with immunoSEQ multiplex PCR; in TCRdb, only in-frame clones are kept and a portion is missing. The D gene and trimming were derived from the DNA, and the V and J assignments and clone size from that table. The table lists some 87,000 clones, more than 75% of them singletons. This sample is part of a study of blood T cell repertoires in COVID-19. Study background: Spain, Italy and the United States supplied samples that represented acute and convalescent COVID-19. Sources were T cells, B-cell-depleted T cells, or PBMCs; the material itself was cDNA or gDNA.

The CDR3 runs 13 residues. The germline V gene encodes CDR1 MGHRA and CDR2 YSYEKL. Trimming removed 2 bases at V and 8 bases at J, with 9 bases between. Sequencing was carried out using peripheral blood. The TCR was taken from a human donor in a cohort sampled during active COVID-19. The rearrangement links TRBV4-1 to TRBJ1-4; weak D call: TRBD1 (5 bases). The DNA for the CDR3 is TGCGCCAGCAGCCAAATGGCAGGGGAAAAACTGTTTTTT. As protein: CASSQMAGEKLFF.